This T cell receptor beta chain emerged from a study of T cell repertoires in cytomegalovirus infection. In the study overall: Matching HLA type and CMV infection were both indicated by public TCR beta signatures. The study, taken as a whole, reports: In two of eight donors, the top clonotype was HLA-C-restricted CMV-specific.

TCRdb fed the reads into MiXCR, producing one record per CDR3 protein. The sample carries a few hundred thousand distinct CDR3 sequences, over 8% recorded once. Looked up from germline, CDR1 is MDHEN and CDR2 is SYDVKM. This CDR3 is 15 amino acids long. The V gene end was trimmed by 4 bases and the J gene end by 5 bases; junction bases not matched to a gene: 6. This clonotype was recorded many times. The target antigen is unknown. This chain joins TRBV28 and TRBJ2-1; 9 bases match TRBD2. Sequences were obtained from PBMCs. The receptor comes from a human donor in good health (CMV status not recorded). Some clones in this sample may be carry-over from other donors' samples. DNA for the CDR3: TGTGCCAGCAGTTCAGGCGGGGGGGCTCACAATGAGCAGTTCTTC. Encoded protein: CASSSGGGAHNEQFF.